This T cell receptor (beta chain) was sequenced for a study of CD8 T cells in Susac syndrome. The V gene lost 6 bases and the J gene lost 4 bases, with 6 bases spanning the gap. CDR1 is LNHDA, CDR2 SQIVND, per germline (reference sequence). CDR3 length: 12 residues. With random hexamers, 0.5 to 1 ug RNA was reverse transcribed. The immunoSEQ assay covered 54 Vbeta and 13 Jbeta segments for CDR3. TCRdb called the immunoSEQ multiplex PCR reads again in MiXCR, with one record for every CDR3 protein. The sample has more than 200,000 distinct CDR3 sequences; roughly nine tenths are singletons. Sequencing of TCR beta was performed on blood CD8+ and CD4+ T cells. The multiple sclerosis control group consisted of treatment-naive patients whose relapsing-remitting disease, which was either stable or active, fulfilled revised McDonald criteria. Isolation of CD8+ and CD4+ T cells was performed negatively, whereas enrichment of TEMRA cells was done by FACS.

This sequence joins TRBV19 and TRBJ2-2, with TRBD1 as a possible D gene (6 bases). Input material: CD8+ T cells from PBMCs. The TCR was taken from a human donor with multiple sclerosis. The CDR3 protein is CASRGATGELFF. The CDR3 nucleotides are TGTGCCAGTAGGGGGGCCACCGGGGAGCTGTTTTTT.